A selection of T cell receptor beta chains follows, all from one sample in a study of response to subunit inactivated influenza vaccine. Each CDR3 protein is one row after TCRdb ran MiXCR on the RT-PCR reads. The sample holds roughly 170,000 distinct CDR3 sequences, roughly 8.7% seen once. Source: non-naive T cells sorted from PBMCs, taken on the day of vaccination. Every receptor here comes from a man in his forties or fifties who received an inactivated influenza vaccine. Both conserved end residues are part of each CDR3. The order of the fields is V gene, D gene, clone size, J gene, CDR3 protein, CDR3 DNA. A D gene is named only where the DNA matches it firmly. Expanded clones are given a class, and other clones once, few, many or no size at all.

TRBV9,TRBD2,NA,TRBJ2-3,CASSVDWGTSGDTQYF,TGTGCCAGCAGCGTAGACTGGGGGACTAGCGGAGATACGCAGTATTTT
TRBV6-1,TRBD1,few,TRBJ1-1,CASSHRDSYYNTEAFF,TGTGCCAGCAGTCATCGGGACAGTTATTATAACACTGAAGCTTTCTTT
TRBV6-4,TRBD1,few,TRBJ2-2,CASSLQGQSGELFF,TGTGCCAGCAGTCTACAGGGGCAGTCCGGGGAGCTGTTTTTT
TRBV6-2/TRBV6-3,TRBD1,NA,TRBJ2-6,CASSQGQGAAGANVLTF,TGTGCCAGCAGTCAAGGACAGGGGGCTGCTGGGGCCAACGTCCTGACTTTC
TRBV7-9,NA,NA,TRBJ1-5,CASSLGDYSNQPQHF,TGTGCCAGCAGCTTAGGAGACTATAGCAATCAGCCCCAGCATTTT
TRBV28,NA,few,TRBJ2-5,CASSLLGGAEEETQYF,TGTGCCAGCAGTTTATTGGGCGGCGCGGAGGAAGAGACCCAGTACTTC
TRBV5-6,NA,few,TRBJ2-1,CASSLSEIRRYNEQFF,TGTGCCAGCAGCTTATCAGAAATCAGGAGGTACAATGAGCAGTTCTTC
TRBV4-2,NA,NA,TRBJ2-3,CASSQDFRGDTQYF,TGTGCCAGCAGCCAAGATTTTCGAGGGGATACGCAGTATTTT
TRBV5-1,TRBD1,NA,TRBJ2-7,CASSPYRGGYEQYF,TGCGCCAGCAGCCCATACAGGGGCGGCTACGAGCAGTACTTC
TRBV30,NA,few,TRBJ1-2,CAWGRGDIRYTF,TGTGCCTGGGGGAGAGGGGATATTAGATACACCTTC
TRBV4-3,NA,many,TRBJ2-3,CASSQDSGQGDTQYF,TGCGCCAGCAGCCAAGATAGCGGCCAGGGAGATACGCAGTATTTT
TRBV29-1,NA,many,TRBJ2-1,CSVEPRNTINNEQFF,TGCAGCGTTGAACCGAGGAATACGATCAACAATGAGCAGTTCTTC
TRBV11-2,TRBD1,few,TRBJ1-6,CASSSTGVNVMAPLHF,TGTGCCAGCAGCTCTACAGGGGTCAATGTGATGGCACCCCTCCACTTT
TRBV6-2/TRBV6-3,NA,few,TRBJ2-7,CASSDRFEQYF,TGTGCCAGCAGTGACAGGTTCGAGCAGTACTTC
TRBV9,NA,once,TRBJ2-2,CASSVVGGPNTAELFF,TGTGCCAGCAGCGTAGTCGGGGGCCCAAACACCGCGGAGCTGTTTTTT
TRBV18,NA,NA,TRBJ1-4,CASSKGATNEKLFF,TGTGCCAGCTCAAAGGGGGCAACTAATGAAAAACTGTTTTTT
TRBV6-2/TRBV6-3,NA,NA,TRBJ2-2,CASRNPPNTGELFF,TGTGCCAGCAGGAATCCCCCGAACACCGGGGAGCTGTTTTTT
TRBV29-1,NA,few,TRBJ2-1,CSAEAGGQVYNEQFF,TGCAGCGCCGAGGCGGGGGGACAGGTCTACAATGAGCAGTTCTTC
TRBV20-1,TRBD2,NA,TRBJ2-1,CSARDQERGSYNEQFF,TGCAGTGCTAGAGATCAGGAGCGGGGGTCCTACAATGAGCAGTTCTTC
TRBV6-1,NA,NA,TRBJ2-5,CASSESGVLQETQYF,TGTGCCAGCAGTGAATCCGGGGTCTTACAAGAGACCCAGTACTTC
TRBV7-9,TRBD2,NA,TRBJ2-1,CASSSYSGSSYNEQFF,TGTGCCAGCAGCTCATATAGCGGGAGCTCCTACAATGAGCAGTTCTTC
TRBV29-1,NA,many,TRBJ2-1,CSVEQVNEQFF,TGCAGCGTTGAGCAGGTTAATGAGCAGTTCTTC
TRBV6-5,NA,many,TRBJ1-1,CASSYSKLGGEAFF,TGTGCCAGCAGTTACTCGAAGTTGGGGGGCGAGGCTTTCTTT
TRBV7-6,TRBD1,few,TRBJ1-4,CASSLPRGKLFF,TGTGCCAGCAGCTTGCCCAGGGGGAAACTGTTTTTT
TRBV11-3,NA,few,TRBJ1-3,CASSLVASAPAGNTIYF,TGTGCCAGCAGCTTAGTTGCCTCTGCGCCCGCTGGAAACACCATATATTTT
TRBV7-2,NA,many,TRBJ2-1,CASSSPPGVYNEQFF,TGTGCCAGCAGCTCCCCCCCGGGGGTCTACAATGAGCAGTTCTTC
TRBV4-2,NA,few,TRBJ1-3,CASSQEIRRSSGNTIYF,TGTGCCAGCAGCCAAGAAATAAGGAGAAGCTCTGGAAACACCATATATTTT
TRBV10-3,NA,NA,TRBJ1-5,CAISELGGNQPQHF,TGTGCCATCAGTGAGCTAGGGGGCAATCAGCCCCAGCATTTT
TRBV6-1,NA,NA,TRBJ1-4,CASSERAEKLFF,TGTGCCAGCAGTGAACGGGCCGAAAAACTGTTTTTT
TRBV5-1,NA,many,TRBJ1-4,CASSSTSTNEKLFF,TGCGCCAGCAGCTCTACTTCAACTAATGAAAAACTGTTTTTT
TRBV4-2,NA,many,TRBJ1-4,CASSQRTRTSAEKLFF,TGTGCCAGCAGCCAGCGAACCCGGACGTCGGCTGAAAAACTGTTTTTT
TRBV5-1,NA,few,TRBJ2-7,CASSLAGTYEQYF,TGCGCCAGCAGCTTGGCAGGGACCTACGAGCAGTACTTC
TRBV11-3,NA,NA,TRBJ2-3,CASTSRGSRVPPITQYF,TGTGCCAGCACCTCTAGGGGAAGCAGGGTTCCGCCGATTACGCAGTATTTT
TRBV5-1,NA,few,TRBJ2-2,CASSLPSVDGELFF,TGCGCCAGCAGCCTACCTAGCGTTGACGGGGAGCTGTTTTTT
TRBV5-5,NA,NA,TRBJ2-7,CASSPNIAEGLEQYF,TGTGCCAGCAGCCCGAATATAGCCGAGGGGCTCGAGCAGTACTTC
TRBV7-2,NA,NA,TRBJ2-7,CASSSRWDQTYEQYF,TGTGCCAGCAGCTCTCGATGGGACCAAACCTACGAGCAGTACTTC
TRBV2,TRBD2,NA,TRBJ2-5,CASQDLAGVETQYF,TGTGCCAGCCAAGATCTAGCGGGGGTTGAGACCCAGTACTTC
TRBV2,NA,many,TRBJ1-1,CASRAGGYTEAFF,TGTGCCAGCAGGGCCGGAGGGTATACTGAAGCTTTCTTT
TRBV28,NA,many,TRBJ1-2,CASSNRQAYYGYTF,TGTGCCAGCAGTAACCGACAGGCTTACTATGGCTACACCTTC
TRBV28,NA,NA,TRBJ1-2,CASRRPRGHYTF,TGTGCCAGCAGAAGACCGAGGGGCCACTACACCTTC
TRBV11-2,TRBD1,NA,TRBJ2-7,CASSRKRTGSGEQYF,TGTGCCAGCAGTCGTAAGAGGACAGGGTCAGGCGAGCAGTACTTC
TRBV2,NA,few,TRBJ2-1,CASRLITGSDTTEQFF,TGTGCCAGCAGGCTGATAACGGGCTCGGATACAACTGAGCAGTTCTTC
TRBV28,TRBD1,NA,TRBJ2-1,CASSSGTGGFYNEQFF,TGTGCCAGCAGTTCGGGGACAGGGGGCTTCTACAATGAGCAGTTCTTC
TRBV5-1,NA,NA,TRBJ2-7,CASSPQGRYEQYF,TGCGCCAGCAGCCCACAGGGTCGCTACGAGCAGTACTTC
TRBV6-1,TRBD2,many,TRBJ2-1,CASRSGGMSDEQFF,TGTGCCAGCAGGAGCGGGGGCATGTCTGATGAGCAGTTCTTC
TRBV12-3/TRBV12-4,TRBD2,NA,TRBJ2-5,CASSRAGGRETQYF,TGTGCCAGCAGTCGAGCGGGGGGGCGTGAGACCCAGTACTTC
TRBV7-2,NA,many,TRBJ1-2,CASSLARVGGYTF,TGTGCCAGCAGCTTAGCCAGGGTTGGTGGCTACACCTTC
TRBV20-1,TRBD1,many,TRBJ2-7,CSADRPGTGRDEQYF,TGCAGTGCTGACAGGCCCGGGACAGGGAGAGACGAGCAGTACTTC